This T cell receptor (beta chain) was retrieved from a study of Graves' ophthalmopathy and Graves' hyperthyroidism. Looking at the study overall: At the time of initial diagnosis and before any treatment, peripheral blood was collected. Study results and limitations: Its predictions of ophthalmopathy progression gave the model 60% to 71% sensitivity and roughly 72% specificity.

This clonotype was picked up many times. Its antigen is not known. V was clipped by 4 bases and J by 7 bases; unmatched bases: 9. This CDR3 spans 14 amino acids. RNA transcripts provided the template for amplifying TCR beta CDR3 regions. HTBI primers were used in a first-round RT-PCR, which preceded a second-round multiplex PCR. TCRdb reprocessed the multiplex PCR reads via MiXCR and lists one record per CDR3 protein. The repertoire consists of hundreds of thousands of distinct CDR3 sequences, with 20% to 25% occurring once and the leading ten covering approximately 3.2%. Eligible hyperthyroidism cases comprised new diagnoses of under 2 months' duration in individuals aged 18 to 65. Orbital computed tomography, together with clinical symptoms, serum thyroxine, TRAb and thyroid ultrasound, was used for diagnosis.

V is TRBV12-3 or TRBV12-4 and J is TRBJ2-7, with 8 bases fitting TRBD2. The clonotype was recovered from a young woman with stable Graves' hyperthyroidism. The material sequenced was peripheral blood. CDR3 protein: CASSSALAGWEQYF. The CDR3 region has the DNA TGTGCCAGCAGTTCCGCCCTAGCGGGTTGGGAGCAGTACTTC.